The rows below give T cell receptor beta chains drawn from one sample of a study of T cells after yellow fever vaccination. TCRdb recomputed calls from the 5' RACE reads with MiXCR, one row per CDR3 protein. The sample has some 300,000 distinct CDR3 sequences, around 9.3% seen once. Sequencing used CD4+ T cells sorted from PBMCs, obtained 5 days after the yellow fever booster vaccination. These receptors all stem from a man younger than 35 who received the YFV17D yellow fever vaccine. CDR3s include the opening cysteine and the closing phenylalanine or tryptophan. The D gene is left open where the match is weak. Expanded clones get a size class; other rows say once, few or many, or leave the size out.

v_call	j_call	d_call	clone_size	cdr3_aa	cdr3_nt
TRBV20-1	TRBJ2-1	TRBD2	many	CSASPSGSYNEQFF	TGCAGTGCTAGCCCTAGCGGGTCCTACAATGAGCAGTTCTTC
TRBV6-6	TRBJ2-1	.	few	CASSGHSSNNEQFF	TGTGCCAGCAGTGGACATAGCTCCAACAATGAGCAGTTCTTC
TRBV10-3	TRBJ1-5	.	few	CAISEGPNPHQPQHF	TGTGCCATCAGTGAGGGTCCAAACCCCCATCAGCCCCAGCATTTT
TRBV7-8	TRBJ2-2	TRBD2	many	CASSLGGGYTGELFF	TGTGCCAGCAGCTTAGGCGGGGGATACACCGGGGAGCTGTTTTTT
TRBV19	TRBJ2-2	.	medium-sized	CASSISVLTGELFF	TGTGCCAGTAGTATTAGCGTCTTGACCGGGGAGCTGTTTTTT
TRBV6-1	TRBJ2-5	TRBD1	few	CASSGLLLGQGQETQYF	TGTGCCAGCAGTGGCCTTCTCCTCGGACAGGGCCAAGAGACCCAGTACTTC
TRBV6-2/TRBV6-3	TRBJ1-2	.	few	CASSSPLRVNYGYTF	TGTGCCAGCAGCTCCCCGCTTCGAGTCAACTATGGCTACACCTTC
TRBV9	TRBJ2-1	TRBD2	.	CASSPGGASSYNEQFF	TGTGCCAGCAGCCCGGGGGGGGCTAGCTCCTACAATGAGCAGTTCTTC
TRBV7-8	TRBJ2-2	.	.	CASSSDRLAGELFF	TGTGCCAGCAGCTCGGACAGACTAGCCGGGGAGCTGTTTTTT
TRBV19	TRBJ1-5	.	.	CASSFNREKSNQPQHF	TGTGCCAGTAGTTTCAACAGGGAGAAGAGCAATCAGCCCCAGCATTTT
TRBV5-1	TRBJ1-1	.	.	CASSFDNNTEAFF	TGCGCCAGCAGCTTCGACAATAACACTGAAGCTTTCTTT
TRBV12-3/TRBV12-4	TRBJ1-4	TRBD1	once	CASTGTGESQKLFF	TGTGCCAGCACAGGGACAGGGGAATCTCAAAAACTGTTTTTT
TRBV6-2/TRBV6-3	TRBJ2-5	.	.	CASSYPGKTQYF	TGTGCCAGCAGTTACCCAGGAAAGACCCAGTACTTC
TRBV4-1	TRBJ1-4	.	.	CASSQGLQGVGKKLFF	TGCGCCAGCAGCCAGGGACTTCAGGGCGTTGGTAAAAAACTGTTTTTT
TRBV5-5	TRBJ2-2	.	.	CASSSWGAGELFF	TGTGCCAGCAGCTCTTGGGGGGCCGGGGAGCTGTTTTTT